These T cell receptor beta chains were read from a single sample in a study of glioma-infiltrating T cells after dendritic cell vaccination. TCRdb keeps only in-frame clones here, not all; method: immunoSEQ multiplex PCR. The data hold about 87,000 clones, with over 85% observed a single time. The sample consisted of blood, taken before dendritic cell vaccination. The receptors stem from a human donor with glioblastoma. Both conserved end residues are part of each CDR3. D genes are given only for firm matches. Clone size is shown for a subset of rows, as once, few, many or a class of expanded clone.

D	size	V	J	DNA	CDR3
TRBD1	.	TRBV27	TRBJ2-1	TGTGCCAGCAGGGGGACAGGGTCCGCTGAGCAGTTCTTC	CASRGTGSAEQFF
.	.	TRBV6-1	TRBJ1-5	TGTGCCAGCAGTGTCGCGGACAATCAGCCCCAGCATTTT	CASSVADNQPQHF
.	.	TRBV9	TRBJ2-1	TGTGCCAGCAGCGTAGGTAGCGGATCCTACAATGAGCAGTTCTTC	CASSVGSGSYNEQFF
.	.	TRBV6-5	TRBJ1-2	TGTGCCAGCAGTTACTGGCAGGGTACAAACTATGGCTACACCTTC	CASSYWQGTNYGYTF
.	.	TRBV20-1	TRBJ2-5	TGCAGTGCTAGAGATCTTGAGACCCAGTACTTC	CSARDLETQYF
TRBD1	.	TRBV27	TRBJ1-1	TGTGCCAGCAGTTTCGGGACAGAGAACACTGAAGCTTTCTTT	CASSFGTENTEAFF
.	.	TRBV28	TRBJ2-5	TGTGCCAGCAGTTCCCCGTCAGGGGGGCAAGAGACCCAGTACTTC	CASSSPSGGQETQYF
.	.	TRBV5-1	TRBJ2-1	TGCGCCAGCAGCCCCCTATACAATGAGCAGTTCTTC	CASSPLYNEQFF
TRBD1	.	TRBV19	TRBJ2-2	TGTGCCAGTAGTATAGGAGACAGGGGCATCGGGGAGCTGTTTTTT	CASSIGDRGIGELFF
.	.	TRBV6-1	TRBJ2-7	TGTGCCAGCAGTGAGGTTCGACCGGGAAGCTATCTTTACGAGCAGTACTTC	CASSEVRPGSYLYEQYF
TRBD1	.	TRBV5-1	TRBJ2-1	TGCGCCAGCAGCTTGAGGGGACAGGGAGGCGATGAGCAGTTCTTC	CASSLRGQGGDEQFF
.	.	TRBV28	TRBJ2-1	TGTGCCAGCAGCCACAACGTAAATGAGCAGTTCTTC	CASSHNVNEQFF
TRBD1	.	TRBV19	TRBJ2-7	TGTGCCAGTAGTAATCGGGACAGGGCCCCCTACGAGCAGTACTTC	CASSNRDRAPYEQYF
.	few	TRBV11-2	TRBJ2-3	TGTGCCAGCAGCCCCGAAGGGGCAGGCACAGATACGCAGTATTTT	CASSPEGAGTDTQYF
TRBD1	once	TRBV6-1	TRBJ2-7	TGTGCCAGCAGTGAATACGGGACAGGGGGCATCTACGAGCAGTACTTC	CASSEYGTGGIYEQYF
TRBD2	.	TRBV4-2	TRBJ2-5	TGTGCCAGCAGCCAAGCAGGGACTAGCGGGACGAAAGAGACCCAGTACTTC	CASSQAGTSGTKETQYF
TRBD1	.	TRBV30	TRBJ1-1	TGTGCCTGGAGTGTACGGACAGGGACGACCACTGAAGCTTTCTTT	CAWSVRTGTTTEAFF
TRBD1	once	TRBV6-4	TRBJ1-5	TGTGCCAGCAGTGCAGGACAGGGGGCGCAAGGAAGCAATCAGCCCCAGCATTTT	CASSAGQGAQGSNQPQHF
.	.	TRBV4-1	TRBJ2-7	TGCGCCAGCAGCCAAGATTCTGCGGGGATCTACGAGCAGTACTTC	CASSQDSAGIYEQYF
TRBD1	once	TRBV7-9	TRBJ1-4	TGTGCCAGCAGCACATTACAGGGGTCAGAGACGCTGTTTTTT	CASSTLQGSETLFF
TRBD1	.	TRBV30	TRBJ1-5	TGTGCCCAAAAAGCGGAGGGGGCATGGTGCAATCAGCCCCAGCATTTT	CAQKAEGAWCNQPQHF
.	.	TRBV7-3	TRBJ2-1	TGTGCCAGCAGCGTCGAGGGTGGTAATGAGCAGTTCTTC	CASSVEGGNEQFF
.	.	TRBV5-1	TRBJ2-7	TGCGCCAGCAGCTTGTGGGGCAGCTCCTACGAGCAGTACTTC	CASSLWGSSYEQYF
.	.	TRBV11-2	TRBJ2-3	TGTGCCAGCAGCTTAGATAGGGACATCCTGACATATACGCAGTATTTT	CASSLDRDILTYTQYF
.	.	TRBV19	TRBJ2-2	TGTGCCAGTAGATCGGTACCTTCTCCCACCGGGGAGCTGTTTTTT	CASRSVPSPTGELFF
.	.	TRBV15	TRBJ2-5	TGTGCCACCAGCCCCCGGGGAGGCCCGAAGGGAGAGACCCAGTACTTC	CATSPRGGPKGETQYF
TRBD2	.	TRBV7-3	TRBJ2-2	TGTGCCAGCTCCTTGGGGGGGACTCGGCGGGAAGTGTTGTTTTTT	CASSLGGTRREVLFF
TRBD1	.	TRBV5-3	TRBJ2-2	TGTGCCAGAAGCTGGGACAGCCCCCCCGGGGAGCTGTTTTTT	CARSWDSPPGELFF
TRBD2	.	TRBV9	TRBJ2-1	TGTGCCAGCAGCCTAAGTATCAGCGCGGGGGCCTACAATGAGCAGTTCTTC	CASSLSISAGAYNEQFF
.	.	TRBV25-1	TRBJ1-2	TGTGCCAGCAGTGAACAGGCGGGTTTCTATGGCTACACCTTC	CASSEQAGFYGYTF
.	.	TRBV5-6	TRBJ2-5	TGTGCCAGCACTCGGAGCCAAGAGACCCAGTACTTC	CASTRSQETQYF
.	.	TRBV5-5	TRBJ2-5	TGTGCCAGCAGCTATCCGGGACTTCAAGAGACCCAGTACTTC	CASSYPGLQETQYF
TRBD1	.	TRBV5-1	TRBJ1-5	TGCGCCAGCAGCCTAGGCCTGGACAGGTTTAACAATCAGCCCCAGCATTTT	CASSLGLDRFNNQPQHF
.	.	TRBV11-2	TRBJ1-1	TGTGCCAGCACCTTCGACAGGTACACTGAAGCTTTCTTT	CASTFDRYTEAFF
.	.	TRBV7-6	TRBJ2-3	TGTGCCAGCAGCTTAGCGGGGGTTAGGTTGGGACTGCCTAGCACAGATACGCAGTATTTT	CASSLAGVRLGLPSTDTQYF
.	.	TRBV2	TRBJ2-7	TGTGCCAGCAGACCGATCAGGGGACCAAGTTACGAGCAGTACTTC	CASRPIRGPSYEQYF
.	.	TRBV11-3	TRBJ2-2	TGTGCCAGCAGCGTTCAATCCGGGGCGAACACCGGGGAGCTGTTTTTT	CASSVQSGANTGELFF
.	.	TRBV11-2	TRBJ2-5	TGTGCCAGCAGCCCGGACAGCCTAAAGTGGGAGACCCAGTACTTC	CASSPDSLKWETQYF
TRBD2	.	TRBV5-1	TRBJ2-3	TGCGCCAGCAGCTTGGGAGGCGGGAGCTCGGATACGCAGTATTTT	CASSLGGGSSDTQYF
TRBD1	.	TRBV6-5	TRBJ2-2	TGTGCCAGCAGCCCGGGACAGGGCACCGGGGAGCTGTTTTTT	CASSPGQGTGELFF
TRBD2	.	TRBV5-4	TRBJ2-2	TGTGCCAGCAGCTTGGGGACTAGCGGGAGGTGGAACACCGGGGAGCTGTTTTTT	CASSLGTSGRWNTGELFF
.	once	TRBV5-1	TRBJ1-1	TGCGCCAGCAGCTTGGAAAGGAGCTTGAACACTGAAGCTTTCTTT	CASSLERSLNTEAFF
.	.	TRBV29-1	TRBJ2-5	TGCAGCGTTGAAGGACAGGACCAAGAGACCCAGTACTTC	CSVEGQDQETQYF
.	.	TRBV18	TRBJ1-2	TGTGCCAGCTCACCACGGAAGGGGGATGGCTACACCTTC	CASSPRKGDGYTF
.	.	TRBV10-1	TRBJ1-1	TGCGCCAGCAGTGAGGGGACAAGTGAAGCTTTCTTT	CASSEGTSEAFF
.	.	TRBV21-1	TRBJ1-2	TGTGCTCTGCAGCGGGACTTAAACCCAAACTATGGCTACACCTTC	CALQRDLNPNYGYTF
.	.	TRBV6-1	TRBJ1-5	TGTGCCAGCAGTGAGGTCGGAGGGACTCAGCCCCAGCATTTT	CASSEVGGTQPQHF
.	.	TRBV4-1	TRBJ2-7	TGCGCCAGCAGCCAAGGCCTACCCTACGAGCAGTACTTC	CASSQGLPYEQYF
TRBD2	.	TRBV6-9	TRBJ2-7	TGTGCCAGCAGTGACGGGAGGGCCTCCTACGAGCAGTACTTC	CASSDGRASYEQYF
TRBD1	.	TRBV6-1	TRBJ1-6	TGTGCCAGCAGTGGGGGGACAGCTTCTTATAATTCCCCCCTCCACTTT	CASSGGTASYNSPLHF
.	.	TRBV7-8	TRBJ1-1	TGTGCCAGCAGCTTACCCGGGGGAACTGAAGCTTTCTTT	CASSLPGGTEAFF
.	.	TRBV2	TRBJ2-2	TGTGCCAGCAGGGAGGAGGGGAGAACGGACGGGGAGCTGTTTTTT	CASREEGRTDGELFF
TRBD1	.	TRBV19	TRBJ1-5	TGTGCCAGTACCCCAACTGGGGACAGGAATCAGCCCCAGCATTTT	CASTPTGDRNQPQHF
TRBD2	.	TRBV5-4	TRBJ2-5	TGTGCCAGCAGCTCGGCTAGCGGGGAGGTGACCCAGTACTTC	CASSSASGEVTQYF
.	.	TRBV6-5	TRBJ2-1	TGTGCCAGCAGACCTCCGGGGGGCGCGGGTGAGCAGTTCTTC	CASRPPGGAGEQFF